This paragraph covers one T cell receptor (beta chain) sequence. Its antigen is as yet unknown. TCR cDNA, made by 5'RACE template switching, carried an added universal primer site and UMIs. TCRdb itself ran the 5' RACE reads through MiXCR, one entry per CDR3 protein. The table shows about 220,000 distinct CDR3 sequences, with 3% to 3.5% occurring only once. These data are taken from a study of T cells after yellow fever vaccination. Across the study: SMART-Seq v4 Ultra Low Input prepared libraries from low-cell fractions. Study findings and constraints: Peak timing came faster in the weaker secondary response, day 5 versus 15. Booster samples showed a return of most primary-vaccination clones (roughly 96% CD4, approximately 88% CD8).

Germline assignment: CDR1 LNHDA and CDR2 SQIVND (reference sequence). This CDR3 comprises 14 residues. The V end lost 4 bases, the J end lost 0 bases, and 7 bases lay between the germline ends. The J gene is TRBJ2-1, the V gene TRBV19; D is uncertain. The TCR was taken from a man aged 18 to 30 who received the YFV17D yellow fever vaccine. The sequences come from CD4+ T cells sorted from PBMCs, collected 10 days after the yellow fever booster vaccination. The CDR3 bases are TGTGCCAGTAGTAGTGTCATCTCCTACAATGAGCAGTTCTTC. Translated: CASSSVISYNEQFF.